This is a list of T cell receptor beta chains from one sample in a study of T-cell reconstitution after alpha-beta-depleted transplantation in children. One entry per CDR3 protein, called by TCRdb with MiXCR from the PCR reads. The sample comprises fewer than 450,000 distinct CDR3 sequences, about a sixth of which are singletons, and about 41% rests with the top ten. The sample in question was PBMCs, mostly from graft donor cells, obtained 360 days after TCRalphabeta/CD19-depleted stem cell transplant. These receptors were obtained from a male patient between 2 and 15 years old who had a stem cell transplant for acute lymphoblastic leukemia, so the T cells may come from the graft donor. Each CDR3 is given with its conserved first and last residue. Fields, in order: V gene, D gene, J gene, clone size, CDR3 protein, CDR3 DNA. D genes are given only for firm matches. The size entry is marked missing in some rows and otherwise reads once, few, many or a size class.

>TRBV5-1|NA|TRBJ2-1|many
CASSLAVVAAYNEQFF
TGCGCCAGCAGCTTGGCAGTAGTAGCGGCCTACAATGAGCAGTTCTTC
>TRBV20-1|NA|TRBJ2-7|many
CSARTPWALEQYF
TGCAGTGCTAGGACCCCCTGGGCGTTGGAGCAGTACTTC
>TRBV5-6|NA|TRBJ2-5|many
CASSVDSYQETQYF
TGTGCCAGCAGCGTGGACAGTTACCAAGAGACCCAGTACTTC
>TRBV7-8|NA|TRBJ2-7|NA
CASSLGGGNYEQYF
TGTGCCAGCAGCTTGGGGGGTGGCAACTACGAGCAGTACTTC
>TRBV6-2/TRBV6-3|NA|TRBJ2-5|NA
CASSFGEETQYF
TGTGCCAGCAGTTTCGGGGAGGAGACCCAGTACTTC
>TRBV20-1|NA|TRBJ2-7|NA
CSAPLGGGGLDGQYF
TGCAGTGCCCCGCTCGGGGGAGGAGGGCTTGACGGGCAGTACTTC
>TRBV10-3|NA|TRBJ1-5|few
CAISELASLKQPQHF
TGTGCCATCAGTGAGTTGGCCAGCCTTAAGCAGCCCCAGCATTTT
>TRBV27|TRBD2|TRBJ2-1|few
CASSLFSGRAAEQFF
TGTGCCAGCAGTTTATTTAGCGGGAGGGCCGCTGAGCAGTTCTTC
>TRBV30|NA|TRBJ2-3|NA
CAWSPGPSIFGDTQYF
TGTGCCTGGAGTCCTGGGCCCTCCATTTTTGGGGATACGCAGTATTTT
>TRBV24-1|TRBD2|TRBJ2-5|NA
CATSDLPGLAVETQYF
TGTGCCACCAGTGACCTTCCGGGACTAGCAGTAGAGACCCAGTACTTC
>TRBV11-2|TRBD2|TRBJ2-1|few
CASSLDLAGNNEQFF
TGTGCCAGCAGCTTAGATCTAGCGGGTAACAATGAGCAGTTCTTC
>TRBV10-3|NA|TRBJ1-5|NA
CAIGRADGQPQHF
TGTGCCATCGGTCGGGCAGATGGTCAGCCCCAGCATTTT
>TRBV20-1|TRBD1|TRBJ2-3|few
CSATTGGRADTQYF
TGCAGTGCTACCACAGGGGGCAGGGCAGATACGCAGTATTTT
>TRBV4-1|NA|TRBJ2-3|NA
CASSQPGGTDTQYF
TGCGCCAGCAGCCAGCCTGGTGGCACAGATACGCAGTATTTT
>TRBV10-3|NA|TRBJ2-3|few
CAIGPTDTQYF
TGTGCCATCGGACCCACAGATACGCAGTATTTT
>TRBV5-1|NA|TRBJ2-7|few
CASSLAGPSSYEQYF
TGCGCCAGCAGCTTGGCGGGGCCTTCCTCCTACGAGCAGTACTTC
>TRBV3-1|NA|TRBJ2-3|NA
CASSQAPGAGFRLYTQYF
TGTGCCAGCAGCCAAGCCCCGGGTGCGGGGTTTCGGTTGTATACGCAGTATTTT
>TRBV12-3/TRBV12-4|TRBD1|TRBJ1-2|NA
CASGRGRGGYTF
TGTGCCAGCGGCAGGGGGAGGGGTGGCTACACCTTC
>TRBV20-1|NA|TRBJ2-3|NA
CSAEKQGLDTQYF
TGCAGTGCTGAGAAGCAGGGGTTAGATACGCAGTATTTT
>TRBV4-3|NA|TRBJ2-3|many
CASSQEVPGGKVNTDTQYF
TGCGCCAGCAGCCAAGAAGTCCCAGGTGGGAAGGTAAACACAGATACGCAGTATTTT
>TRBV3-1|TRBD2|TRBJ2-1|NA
CASSHGGSRLQF
TGTGCCAGCAGCCACGGCGGGAGCCGGTTACAATTC
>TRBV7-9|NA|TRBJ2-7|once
CASSYSVRDTYYEQYF
TGTGCCAGCAGCTATAGTGTTCGGGACACCTACTACGAGCAGTACTTC
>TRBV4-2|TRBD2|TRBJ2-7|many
CASSQTSGSLWQYF
TGTGCCAGCAGCCAGACTAGCGGGAGTCTATGGCAGTACTTC
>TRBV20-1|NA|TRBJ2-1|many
CSASQYNEQFF
TGCAGTGCTAGTCAGTACAATGAGCAGTTCTTC
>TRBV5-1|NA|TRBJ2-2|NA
CASSLVPGPGELFF
TGCGCCAGCAGCTTGGTACCGGGTCCCGGGGAGCTGTTTTTT
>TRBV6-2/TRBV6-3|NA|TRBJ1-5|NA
CASSLAPGVSDNQPQHF
TGTGCCAGCAGCCTAGCCCCGGGGGTTTCCGACAATCAGCCCCAGCATTTT
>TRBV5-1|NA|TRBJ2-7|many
CASSLVVADEQYF
TGCGCCAGCAGCTTGGTGGTCGCGGACGAGCAGTACTTC
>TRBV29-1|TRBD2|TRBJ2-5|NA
CSVVLAGTFAETQYF
TGCAGCGTTGTACTAGCGGGAACATTTGCAGAGACCCAGTACTTC
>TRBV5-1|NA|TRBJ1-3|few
CASSFSDSGNTIYF
TGCGCCAGCAGCTTTTCCGACTCTGGAAACACCATATATTTT
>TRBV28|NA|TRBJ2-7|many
CASSLWSQGYEQYF
TGTGCCAGCAGTTTATGGAGTCAGGGCTACGAGCAGTACTTC
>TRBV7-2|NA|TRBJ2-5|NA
CASSLVGQIVETQYF
TGTGCCAGCAGCTTAGTGGGGCAGATAGTTGAGACCCAGTACTTC
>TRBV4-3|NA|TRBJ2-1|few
CASSQEDPKDYNEQFF
TGCGCCAGCAGCCAAGAAGACCCTAAAGACTACAATGAGCAGTTCTTC
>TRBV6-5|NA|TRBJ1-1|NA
CASSYSKTTRLNTEAFF
TGTGCCAGCAGTTACTCGAAGACCACCAGGCTGAACACTGAAGCTTTCTTT
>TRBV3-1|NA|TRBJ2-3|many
CASSRMLTDTQYF
TGTGCCAGCAGCCGCATGCTCACAGATACGCAGTATTTT
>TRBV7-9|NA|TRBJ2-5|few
CASSPFGGGVGTQYF
TGTGCCAGCAGCCCCTTCGGGGGCGGGGTTGGGACCCAGTACTTC
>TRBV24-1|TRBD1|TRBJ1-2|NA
CATSDTTGSNYGYTF
TGTGCCACCAGTGACACGACAGGGTCTAACTATGGCTACACCTTC
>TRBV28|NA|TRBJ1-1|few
CASSYRGSEGGVFF
TGTGCCAGCAGTTATAGGGGGTCGGAGGGGGGAGTTTTCTTT
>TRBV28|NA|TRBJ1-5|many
CASSLLGGGSNQPQHF
TGTGCCAGCAGTTTATTAGGAGGGGGGTCCAATCAGCCCCAGCATTTT
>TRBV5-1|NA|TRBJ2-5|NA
CASSLDINQETQYF
TGCGCCAGCAGCTTGGATATCAACCAAGAGACCCAGTACTTC
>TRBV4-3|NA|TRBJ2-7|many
CASSQDRVGYEQYF
TGCGCCAGCAGCCAAGATCGCGTCGGTTACGAGCAGTACTTC
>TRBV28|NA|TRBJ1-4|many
CASSLQQGGNEKLFF
TGTGCCAGCAGTCTCCAACAGGGAGGGAATGAAAAACTGTTTTTT
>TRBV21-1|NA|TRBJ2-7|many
CASSNWTEQRANYEQYF
TGTGCCAGCAGCAATTGGACAGAACAGCGGGCGAACTACGAGCAGTACTTC
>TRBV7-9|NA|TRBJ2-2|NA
CASSAKLVGDTGELFF
TGTGCCAGCAGCGCTAAACTAGTGGGGGACACCGGGGAGCTGTTTTTT
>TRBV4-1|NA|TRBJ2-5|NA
CASSQNLYAETQYF
TGCGCCAGCAGCCAGAATCTCTATGCAGAGACCCAGTACTTC
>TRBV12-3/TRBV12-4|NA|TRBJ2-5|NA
CASSLGQGNVETQYF
TGTGCCAGCAGTTTAGGGCAGGGCAACGTAGAGACCCAGTACTTC
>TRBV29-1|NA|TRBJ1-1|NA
CSVDSFANEAFF
TGCAGCGTTGATAGTTTTGCCAATGAAGCTTTCTTT
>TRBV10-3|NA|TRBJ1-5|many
CAISVEMGQPQHF
TGTGCCATCAGTGTCGAAATGGGTCAGCCCCAGCATTTT
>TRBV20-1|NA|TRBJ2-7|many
CSAHAAQPRSYEQYF
TGCAGTGCTCACGCGGCCCAACCTAGATCTTACGAGCAGTACTTC
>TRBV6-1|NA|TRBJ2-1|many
CASSRPGLAHNEQFF
TGTGCCAGCAGCCGACCGGGACTGGCACACAATGAGCAGTTCTTC
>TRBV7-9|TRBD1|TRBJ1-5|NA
CASSGGANQPQHF
TGTGCCAGCTCAGGGGGGGCGAATCAGCCCCAGCATTTT